This T cell receptor beta chain was identified in a study of memory CD4+ T cells and cytomegalovirus serostatus. The sort gate was single viable CD3+CD4+CD8-CD45RO+ cells for memory CD4+ T cells. Per germline, CDR1 SQVTM and CDR2 ANQGSEA. The V segment lost 4 bases and the J segment 5 bases; nucleotides outside the gene matches: 13. The length of the CDR3 is 17 residues. Data came from immunoSEQ multiplex PCR; TCRdb stores just in-frame clones and leaves some out. Of about 59,000 clones in the sample, around 80% were seen once. V usage is TRBV29-1 and J usage is TRBJ2-1, with TRBD2 matching 11 bases. Material for sequencing was memory CD4+ T cells from blood. The source of this sequence is an adult in good health and CMV-seronegative. The CDR3 here is CSVGIKPGTSGNNEQFF. In DNA form, the CDR3 reads TGCAGCGTTGGGATCAAACCCGGGACTAGCGGTAACAATGAGCAGTTCTTC.